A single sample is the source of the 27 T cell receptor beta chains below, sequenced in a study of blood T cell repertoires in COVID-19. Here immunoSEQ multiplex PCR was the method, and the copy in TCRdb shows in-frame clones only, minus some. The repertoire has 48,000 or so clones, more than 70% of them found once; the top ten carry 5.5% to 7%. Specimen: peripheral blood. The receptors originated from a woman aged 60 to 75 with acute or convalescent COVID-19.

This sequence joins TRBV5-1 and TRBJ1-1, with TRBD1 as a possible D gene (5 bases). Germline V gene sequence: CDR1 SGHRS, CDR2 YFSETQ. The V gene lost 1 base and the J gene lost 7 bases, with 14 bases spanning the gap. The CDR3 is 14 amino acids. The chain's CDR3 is CASSLNSRANEAFF. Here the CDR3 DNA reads TGCGCCAGCAGCTTGAATAGCAGGGCTAATGAAGCTTTCTTT.

DNA for the CDR3: TGTGCCAGCAGCCGTCCCACGATTCCTAGAGGAGTTGACGCGCTTCAAGAGACCCAGTACTTC. This translates into CASSRPTIPRGVDALQETQYF. The chain links TRBV7-6 to TRBJ2-5; the D is unclear. V lost 5 bases and J 2 bases, leaving 33 bases between the germline ends. Looked up from germline, CDR1 is SGHVS and CDR2 is FNYEAQ. This CDR3 is built from 21 residues.

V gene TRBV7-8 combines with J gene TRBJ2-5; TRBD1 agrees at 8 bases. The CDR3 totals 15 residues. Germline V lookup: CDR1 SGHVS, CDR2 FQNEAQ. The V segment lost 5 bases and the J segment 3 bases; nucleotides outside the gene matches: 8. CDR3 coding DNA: TGTGCCAGCAGCCCGGGACAGGTCAAAGAAGAGACCCAGTACTTC. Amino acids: CASSPGQVKEETQYF.

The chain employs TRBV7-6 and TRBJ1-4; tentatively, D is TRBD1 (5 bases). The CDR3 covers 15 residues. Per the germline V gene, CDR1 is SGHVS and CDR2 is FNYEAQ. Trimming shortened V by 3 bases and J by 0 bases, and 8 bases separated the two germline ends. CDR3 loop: CASSLETATNEKLFF. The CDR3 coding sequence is TGTGCCAGCAGCTTGGAGACAGCAACTAATGAAAAACTGTTTTTT.

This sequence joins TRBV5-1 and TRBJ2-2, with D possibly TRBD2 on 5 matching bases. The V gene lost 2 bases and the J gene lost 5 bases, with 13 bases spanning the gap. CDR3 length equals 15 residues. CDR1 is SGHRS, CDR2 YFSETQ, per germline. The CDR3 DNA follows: TGCGCCAGCAGCTTAACTAGTGTAGTTACCGGGGAGCTGTTTTTT. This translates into CASSLTSVVTGELFF.

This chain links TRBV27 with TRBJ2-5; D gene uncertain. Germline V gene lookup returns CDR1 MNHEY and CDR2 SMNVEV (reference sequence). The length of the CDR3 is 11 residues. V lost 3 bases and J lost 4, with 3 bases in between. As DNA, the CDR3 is TGTGCCAGCAGTTTCCGAGAGACCCAGTACTTC. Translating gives CASSFRETQYF.

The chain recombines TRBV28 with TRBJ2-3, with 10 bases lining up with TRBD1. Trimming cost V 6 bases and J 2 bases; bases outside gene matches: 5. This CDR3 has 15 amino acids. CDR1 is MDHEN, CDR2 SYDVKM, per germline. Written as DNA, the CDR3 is TGTGCCAGCAGCAAGGACAGGGGGTTCACAGATACGCAGTATTTT. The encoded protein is CASSKDRGFTDTQYF.

The CDR3 reads CASSLNPGPGYEQYF. The CDR3 DNA sequence: TGTGCCAGCAGCTTAAACCCGGGTCCAGGGTACGAGCAGTACTTC. This chain links TRBV7-9 with TRBJ2-7, with a possible D match to TRBD1 (5 bases). Trimming removed 2 bases from V and 4 bases from J, with 15 bases in between. This CDR3 is 15 amino acids long. The germline CDR1 and CDR2 sequences are SEHNR and FQNEAQ (reference sequence).

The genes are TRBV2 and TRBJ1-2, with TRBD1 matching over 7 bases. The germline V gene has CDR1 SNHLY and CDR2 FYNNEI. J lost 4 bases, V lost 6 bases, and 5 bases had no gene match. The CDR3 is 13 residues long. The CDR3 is CASSRDSLYGYTF. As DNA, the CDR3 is TGTGCCAGCAGCCGGGACAGCCTCTATGGCTACACCTTC. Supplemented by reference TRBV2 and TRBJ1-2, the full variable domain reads EPEVTQTPSHQVTQMGQEVILRCVPISNHLYFYWYRQILGQKVEFLVSFYNNEISEKSEIFDDQFSVERPDGSNFTLKIRSTKLEDSAMYFCASSRDSLYGYTFGSGTRLTVV.

In DNA form, the CDR3 reads TGTGCCATCAGTGACCTGGCCCATAGCGGGAGGAACACCGGGGAGCTGTTTTTT. Its translation is CAISDLAHSGRNTGELFF. The V and J genes are TRBV10-3 and TRBJ2-2; 9 bases are a match to TRBD2. CDR1 ENHRY and CDR2 SYGVKD come from the germline V gene. CDR3 length: 18 amino acids. J lost 1 base, V lost 3 bases, and 9 bases had no gene match.

The chain's CDR3 is CASRLRRVDQPQHF. The DNA for the CDR3 is TGTGCCAGTCGATTGCGCAGGGTGGATCAGCCCCAGCATTTT. The genes are TRBV19 and TRBJ1-5; a possible D gene is TRBD1 (5 bases). V was clipped by 8 bases and J by 5 bases, with 16 bases between them. This CDR3 is 14 amino acids long. From germline, CDR1 is LNHDA and CDR2 SQIVND (reference sequence).

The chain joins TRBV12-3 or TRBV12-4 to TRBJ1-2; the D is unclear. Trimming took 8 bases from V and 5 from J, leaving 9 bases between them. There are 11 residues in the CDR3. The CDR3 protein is CASGRLYGYTF. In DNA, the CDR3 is TGTGCCAGCGGCAGGCTATATGGCTACACCTTC.

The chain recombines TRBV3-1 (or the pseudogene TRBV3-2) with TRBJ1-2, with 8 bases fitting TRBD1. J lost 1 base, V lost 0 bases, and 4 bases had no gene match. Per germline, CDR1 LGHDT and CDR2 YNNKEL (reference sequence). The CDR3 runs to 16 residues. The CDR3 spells CASSQDRGQVNYGYTF. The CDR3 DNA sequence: TGTGCCAGCAGCCAAGATAGGGGACAGGTTAACTATGGCTACACCTTC.

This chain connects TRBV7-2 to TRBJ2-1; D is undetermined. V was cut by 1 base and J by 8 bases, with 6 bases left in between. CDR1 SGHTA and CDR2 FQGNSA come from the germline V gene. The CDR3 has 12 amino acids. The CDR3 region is CASSLGRYEQFF. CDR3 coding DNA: TGTGCCAGCAGCTTAGGTCGGTATGAGCAGTTCTTC. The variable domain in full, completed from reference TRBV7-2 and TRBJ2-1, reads GAGVSQSPSNKVTEKGKDVELRCDPISGHTALYWYRQSLGQGLEFLIYFQGNSAPDKSGLPSDRFSAERTGGSVSTLTIQRTQQEDSAVYLCASSLGRYEQFFGPGTRLTVL.

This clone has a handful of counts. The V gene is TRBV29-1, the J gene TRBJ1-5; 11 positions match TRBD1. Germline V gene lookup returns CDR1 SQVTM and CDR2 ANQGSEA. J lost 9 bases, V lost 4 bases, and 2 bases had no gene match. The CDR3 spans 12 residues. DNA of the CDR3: TGCAGCGTTGCCGGGACAGGGGGGCCCCAGCATTTT. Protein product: CSVAGTGGPQHF.

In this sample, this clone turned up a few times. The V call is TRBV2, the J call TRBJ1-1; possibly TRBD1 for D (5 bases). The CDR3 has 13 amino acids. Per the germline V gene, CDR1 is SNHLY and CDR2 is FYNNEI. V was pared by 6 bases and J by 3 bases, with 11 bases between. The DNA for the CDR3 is TGTGCCAGCAGGTCAAAAGGGGACACTGAAGCTTTCTTT. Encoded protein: CASRSKGDTEAFF.

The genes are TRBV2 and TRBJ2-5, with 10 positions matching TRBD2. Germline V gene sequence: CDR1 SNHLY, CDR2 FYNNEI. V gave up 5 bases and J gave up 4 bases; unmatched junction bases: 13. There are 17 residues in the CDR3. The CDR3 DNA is TGTGCCAGCAGTCCCGACAGTGGGCTAGCGGGGGTAGAGACCCAGTACTTC. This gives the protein CASSPDSGLAGVETQYF.

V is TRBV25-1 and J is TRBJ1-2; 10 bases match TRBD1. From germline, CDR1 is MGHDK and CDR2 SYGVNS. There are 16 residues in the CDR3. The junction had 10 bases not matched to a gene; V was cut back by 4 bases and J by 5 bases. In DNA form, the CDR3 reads TGTGCCAGCAGTGGGAGACAGGGGGCGGTTTGGTATGGCTACACCTTC. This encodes CASSGRQGAVWYGYTF.

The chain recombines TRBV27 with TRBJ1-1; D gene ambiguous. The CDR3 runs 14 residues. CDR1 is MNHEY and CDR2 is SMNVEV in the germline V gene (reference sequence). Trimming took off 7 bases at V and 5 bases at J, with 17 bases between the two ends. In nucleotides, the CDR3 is TGTGCCAGCACCGAGAGAGGAGGGTGGACTGAAGCTTTCTTT. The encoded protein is CASTERGGWTEAFF.

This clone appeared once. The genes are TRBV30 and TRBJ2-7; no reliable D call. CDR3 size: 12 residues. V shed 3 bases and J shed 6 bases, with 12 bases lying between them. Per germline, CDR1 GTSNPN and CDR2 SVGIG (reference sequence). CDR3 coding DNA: TGTGCCTGGAGAGGAGACCCGGGCGAGCAGTACTTC. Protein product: CAWRGDPGEQYF.

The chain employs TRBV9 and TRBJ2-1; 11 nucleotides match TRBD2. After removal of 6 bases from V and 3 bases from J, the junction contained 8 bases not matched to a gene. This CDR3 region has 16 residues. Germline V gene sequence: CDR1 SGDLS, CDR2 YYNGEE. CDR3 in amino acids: CASTPHLAGGYNEQFF. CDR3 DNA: TGTGCCAGCACCCCGCATCTAGCGGGGGGCTACAATGAGCAGTTCTTC.

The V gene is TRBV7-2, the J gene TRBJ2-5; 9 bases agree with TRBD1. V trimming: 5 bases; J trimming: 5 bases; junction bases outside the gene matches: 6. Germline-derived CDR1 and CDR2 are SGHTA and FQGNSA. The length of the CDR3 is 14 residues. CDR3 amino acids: CASSGGTGRETQYF. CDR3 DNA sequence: TGTGCCAGCAGCGGAGGGACAGGGAGGGAGACCCAGTACTTC. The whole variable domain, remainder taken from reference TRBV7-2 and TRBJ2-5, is GAGVSQSPSNKVTEKGKDVELRCDPISGHTALYWYRQSLGQGLEFLIYFQGNSAPDKSGLPSDRFSAERTGGSVSTLTIQRTQQEDSAVYLCASSGGTGRETQYFGPGTRLLVL.

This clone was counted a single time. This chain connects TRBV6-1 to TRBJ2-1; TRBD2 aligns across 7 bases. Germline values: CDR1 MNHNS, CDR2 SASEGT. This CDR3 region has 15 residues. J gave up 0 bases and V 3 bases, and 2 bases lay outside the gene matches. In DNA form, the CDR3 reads TGTGCCAGCAGTGACGGCGGGAGCTCCTACAATGAGCAGTTCTTC. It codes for CASSDGGSSYNEQFF.

CDR3 bases: TGTGCCAGCAGCGTGGGACAGGGCCCTGGAAATGAGCAGTTCTTC. It specifies CASSVGQGPGNEQFF. This chain uses TRBV7-9 with TRBJ2-1, with 9 bases lining up with TRBD1. Germline-derived CDR1 and CDR2 are SEHNR and FQNEAQ (reference sequence). The CDR3 covers 15 residues. V shed 5 bases and J 7 bases; nucleotides not matched to a gene: 9.

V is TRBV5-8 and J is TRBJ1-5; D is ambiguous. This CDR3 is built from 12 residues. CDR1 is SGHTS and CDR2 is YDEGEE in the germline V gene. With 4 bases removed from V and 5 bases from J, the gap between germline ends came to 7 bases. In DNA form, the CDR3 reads TGTGCCAGCAGCAAAAGAGATCAGCCCCAGCATTTT. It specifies CASSKRDQPQHF.

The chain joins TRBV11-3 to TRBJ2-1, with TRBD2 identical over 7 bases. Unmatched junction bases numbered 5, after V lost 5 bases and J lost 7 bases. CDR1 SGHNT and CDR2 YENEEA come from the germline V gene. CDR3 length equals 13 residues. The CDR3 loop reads CASSRTRRNEQFF. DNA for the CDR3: TGTGCCAGCAGCCGGACTAGACGGAATGAGCAGTTCTTC. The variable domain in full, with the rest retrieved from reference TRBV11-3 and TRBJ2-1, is EAGVVQSPRYKIIEKKQPVAFWCNPISGHNTLYWYLQNLGQGPELLIRYENEEAVDDSQLPKDRFSAERLKGVDSTLKIQPAELGDSAVYLCASSRTRRNEQFFGPGTRLTVL.

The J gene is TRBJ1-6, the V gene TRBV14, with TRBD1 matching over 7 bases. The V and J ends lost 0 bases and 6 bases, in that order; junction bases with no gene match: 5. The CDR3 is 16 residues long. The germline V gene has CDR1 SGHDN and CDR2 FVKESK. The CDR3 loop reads CASSQDRGQLNSPLHF. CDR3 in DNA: TGTGCCAGCAGCCAAGATCGGGGACAGCTTAATTCACCCCTCCACTTT.